This TCR beta chain appears in the sequencing data of a study of molecular identifiers for immune sequencing clone quantification. The study, taken as a whole, reports: Underestimation of highly expanded clone sizes could arise where identical TCR molecules share a barcode. Clones that had above 20 RNA copies took up over 98% of effector molecules but under 1% in naive cells. Spiked Jurkat TCR RNA equivalent to one cell reportedly surfaced among roughly 1 million naive cells.

TCRdb re-called the PCR reads with MiXCR, one entry per CDR3 protein. The sample carries tens of thousands of distinct CDR3 sequences, 18% recorded once. Germline CDR1 and CDR2: GTSNPN and SVGIG (reference sequence). V lost 2 bases, J lost 2 bases, and 5 bases stayed unmatched. The CDR3 runs 15 residues. This clonotype was detected ten times or more. The antigen is unknown. Every naive CD8 library was made from between roughly 20,000 and 1,000,000 sorted cells with 10%, 30% or 50% RNA. Sequenced sample: naive CD8+ T cells from blood, with Jurkat cell RNA spiked in. Subset described: FACS-sorted CD8+CD4-CCR7+CD45RA+ naive T cells. The clonotype comes from a human donor in good health. Some libraries in this study had Jurkat cell RNA spiked in. J is TRBJ1-5 and V is TRBV30; 8 bases align to TRBD1. The CDR3 spells CAWSQGASGNQPQHF. Written as DNA, the CDR3 is TGTGCCTGGAGTCAGGGGGCCTCGGGCAATCAGCCCCAGCATTTT.